The clone carrying this T cell receptor beta chain has at least ten counts. Its antigen remains unidentified. V trimming: 4 bases; J trimming: 4 bases; junction bases outside the gene matches: 3. The germline V gene encodes CDR1 SGHRS and CDR2 YFSETQ. This CDR3 has 14 amino acids. With molecular barcodes, quantitative 5'-RACE was used to make the TCR beta libraries. TCRdb re-derived calls from the 5' RACE reads in MiXCR, one entry per CDR3 protein. This table holds fewer than 550,000 distinct CDR3 sequences, roughly 5.2% found once. The sample comes from a study of CD8 T cells in ankylosing spondylitis. General observations from the study: Both synovial fluid and blood in reactive arthritis had previously been reported to carry some motif variants. Within matched ankylosing spondylitis synovial fluid, disease-linked clones were reportedly significantly enriched. A motif of 7 to 9 highly homologous TCR beta variants was seen as apparently characteristic of ankylosing spondylitis blood.

The origin of this receptor is a male donor with ankylosing spondylitis. The sequencing sample was made of blood, either unsorted or a sorted T cell fraction (not recorded which). This rearrangement joins TRBV5-1 to TRBJ1-5, with 9 bases that match TRBD1. The CDR3 DNA sequence: TGCGCCAGCAGCGACGGACAGGGGAATCAGCCCCAGCATTTT. This sequence encodes CASSDGQGNQPQHF.